This TCR beta chain was identified during a study of shared clonotypes between healthy human individuals. Several immunoSEQ plates held equal portions of the genomic DNA taken from each subset. Sequencing used immunoSEQ multiplex PCR; TCRdb keeps in-frame clones, though not all of them. The sample carries about 340,000 clones, around four fifths recorded once. The germline V gene encodes CDR1 SGHNT and CDR2 YYREEE (reference sequence). The CDR3 loop spans 15 amino acids. Between the trimmed V and J ends, which lost 6 bases and 0 bases, there was a span of 13 bases. This clone was observed once. Antigen: not known. Donors, without exception, were Caucasian adults residing in Nashville, Tennessee. General study points: Measured sharing among donors was expected to vary with sequencing depth.

This sequence joins TRBV5-4 and TRBJ2-1; TRBD2 might be the D (6 bases). The receptor was derived from a man younger than 40 in good health. Input material: memory CD4+ T cells sorted from blood. The subset was: CD45RA-negative fraction. The CDR3 is CASTPGDPSYNEQFF. The CDR3 nucleotides are TGTGCCAGCACCCCGGGGGACCCCTCCTACAATGAGCAGTTCTTC.